The 13 T cell receptor beta chains given below trace back to one sample, sequenced in a study of human T cells and chemical hapten exposure. Using its own MiXCR run on the RACE reads, TCRdb lists one record per CDR3 protein. Of 350,000 to 400,000 distinct CDR3 sequences listed, about 6% are singletons. Time point here: patch test 2, 6 weeks after DPC sensitization. Documented treatment: therapeutic diphenylcyclopropenone sensitization with weekly scalp DPC. The specimen was whole blood, collected in connection with sensitization to the hapten diphenylcyclopropenone (DPC). These receptors were obtained from a woman between 18 and 30 years old with alopecia areata. Some clones in this sample may be carry-over from other donors' samples.

This clonotype was seen at least ten times. The V gene is TRBV7-2, the J gene TRBJ1-5; the D is unclear. The germline V and J ends were trimmed by 1 base and 1 base, with 8 bases remaining between them. CDR1 and CDR2 (germline): SGHTA, FQGNSA. CDR3 length: 15 residues. The CDR3 is CASSLGSLSNQPQHF. CDR3 nucleotide sequence: TGTGCCAGCAGCTTAGGGTCTTTGAGCAATCAGCCCCAGCATTTT.

The V gene is TRBV7-8, the J gene TRBJ2-3; 10 bases are a match to TRBD2. CDR3 length: 19 amino acids. The germline V gene has CDR1 SGHVS and CDR2 FQNEAQ. V dropped 4 bases and J dropped 1; count of bases not matched to a gene: 14. The DNA for the CDR3 is TGTGCCAGCAGCTCCAAACTAGCGGGGTCGATCGTAGGCACAGATACGCAGTATTTT. It codes for CASSSKLAGSIVGTDTQYF.

The chain couples TRBV28 to TRBJ1-2; TRBD1 matches at 8 bases. Germline CDR1 is MDHEN and CDR2 is SYDVKM. With 5 bases clipped from V and 8 bases from J, the junction kept 13 bases outside the gene matches. This CDR3 is 15 amino acids long. The CDR3 DNA sequence: TGTGCCAGCAGTCCCGGACAGGGCGGCTCGGAGGGCTACACCTTC. It is translated as CASSPGQGGSEGYTF.

The chain carries TRBV6-2 or TRBV6-3 and TRBJ1-1; D unresolved. Germline CDR1 MNHEY, CDR2 SVGEGT. V gave up 4 bases and J gave up 9 bases, with 12 bases separating them. This CDR3 is built from 12 residues. The CDR3 sequence: CASSSLDGKAFF. In DNA form, the CDR3 reads TGTGCCAGCAGTTCGCTGGACGGTAAAGCTTTCTTT.

This clonotype was counted ten times or more. The chain employs TRBV9 and TRBJ1-5; the D is unclear. The CDR3 spans 15 residues. Germline-derived CDR1 and CDR2 are SGDLS and YYNGEE. The V end lost 4 bases, the J end lost 9 bases, and 20 bases lay between the germline ends. CDR3 in DNA: TGTGCCAGCAGCCTCAGAAACAGCCCCCAAGGGCCCCAGCATTTT. Protein product: CASSLRNSPQGPQHF.

V is TRBV6-5 and J is TRBJ2-2, with no clear D. V was cut by 6 bases and J by 1 base, with 12 bases left in between. The CDR3 runs to 15 residues. Germline loops: CDR1 MNHEY, CDR2 SVGAGI. The CDR3 DNA follows: TGTGCCAGCAGCCGTCAAGGGCGGAACACCGGGGAGCTGTTTTTT. As protein: CASSRQGRNTGELFF.

The table lists this clonotype with a few counts. This chain joins TRBV15 and TRBJ1-4; 10 nucleotides match TRBD1. Unmatched junction bases numbered 14, after V lost 0 bases and J lost 7 bases. Germline V lookup: CDR1 LNHNV, CDR2 YYDKDF (reference sequence). The CDR3 loop spans 19 amino acids. CDR3 DNA sequence: TGTGCCACCAGCAGAGATGGAGTGACAGGGGGCGCGGAGTCTGAAAAACTGTTTTTT. Translated: CATSRDGVTGGAESEKLFF.

This clonotype was recorded a few times. The V and J genes are TRBV27 and TRBJ1-1; D is perhaps TRBD1 (6 bases). Per the germline V gene, CDR1 is MNHEY and CDR2 is SMNVEV (reference sequence). Trimming took off 5 bases at V and 3 bases at J, with 16 bases between the two ends. The CDR3 sequence is 15 residues long. This CDR3 is CASSTPTGIYTEAFF. The CDR3 nucleotides are TGTGCCAGCAGTACCCCGACAGGAATCTACACTGAAGCTTTCTTT.

Details on this clonotype: It may be a read error: a sequence one base away is much more abundant. The genes are TRBV7-9 and TRBJ2-1; the match to TRBD2 covers 8 bases. The CDR3 sequence is 15 residues long. V trimming: 2 bases; J trimming: 7 bases; junction bases outside the gene matches: 7. CDR1 and CDR2 from the germline V gene are SEHNR and FQNEAQ (reference sequence). The CDR3, as DNA: TGTGCCAGCAGCTTAACTGGCGGGGGGACTAATGAGCAGTTCTTC. It encodes CASSLTGGGTNEQFF. The variable domain in full, completed from reference TRBV7-9 and TRBJ2-1, reads DTGVSQNPRHKITKRGQNVTFRCDPISEHNRLYWYRQTLGQGPEFLTYFQNEAQLEKSRLLSDRFSAERPKGSFSTLEIQRTEQGDSAMYLCASSLTGGGTNEQFFGPGTRLTVL.

The chain joins TRBV10-3 to TRBJ2-5, with 7 nucleotides matching TRBD1. The junction had 12 bases not matched to a gene; V was cut back by 6 bases and J by 5 bases. Per germline, CDR1 ENHRY and CDR2 SYGVKD. The CDR3 consists of 15 residues. The CDR3 loop is CAIRARDSESETQYF. Written as DNA, the CDR3 is TGTGCCATCAGGGCCCGGGACAGCGAAAGCGAGACCCAGTACTTC.

This clonotype showed up many times. This chain links TRBV6-2 or TRBV6-3 with TRBJ1-2; a possible D gene is TRBD1 (6 bases). This CDR3 spans 16 amino acids. From germline, CDR1 is MNHEY and CDR2 SVGEGT. Trimming took off 6 bases at V and 4 bases at J, with 21 bases between the two ends. In DNA form, the CDR3 reads TGTGCCAGCAGCTCGGATCAAGGGGGGATCTTCTATGGCTACACCTTC. This translates into CASSSDQGGIFYGYTF.

This clonotype was recorded many times. This rearrangement joins TRBV5-4 to TRBJ2-7; 9 bases map to TRBD1. CDR3 length equals 16 residues. Germline CDR1 is SGHNT and CDR2 is YYREEE (reference sequence). Trimming took 3 bases from V and 0 from J; bases not matched to a gene: 7. This chain's CDR3 is CASSSLTTGGSYEQYF. DNA of the CDR3: TGTGCCAGCAGCTCGTTAACGACAGGGGGCTCCTACGAGCAGTACTTC.

This clonotype occurred a few times. This chain joins TRBV7-9 and TRBJ2-1; 9 positions match TRBD1. J gave up 7 bases and V 1 base, and 5 bases lay outside the gene matches. Germline assignment: CDR1 SEHNR and CDR2 FQNEAQ (reference sequence). The CDR3 has 15 amino acids. This CDR3 reads CASSLEGTGRNEQFF. The CDR3 DNA follows: TGTGCCAGCAGCTTAGAAGGGACAGGGAGGAATGAGCAGTTCTTC. Variable domain in full (rest from reference TRBV7-9 and TRBJ2-1): DTGVSQNPRHKITKRGQNVTFRCDPISEHNRLYWYRQTLGQGPEFLTYFQNEAQLEKSRLLSDRFSAERPKGSFSTLEIQRTEQGDSAMYLCASSLEGTGRNEQFFGPGTRLTVL.